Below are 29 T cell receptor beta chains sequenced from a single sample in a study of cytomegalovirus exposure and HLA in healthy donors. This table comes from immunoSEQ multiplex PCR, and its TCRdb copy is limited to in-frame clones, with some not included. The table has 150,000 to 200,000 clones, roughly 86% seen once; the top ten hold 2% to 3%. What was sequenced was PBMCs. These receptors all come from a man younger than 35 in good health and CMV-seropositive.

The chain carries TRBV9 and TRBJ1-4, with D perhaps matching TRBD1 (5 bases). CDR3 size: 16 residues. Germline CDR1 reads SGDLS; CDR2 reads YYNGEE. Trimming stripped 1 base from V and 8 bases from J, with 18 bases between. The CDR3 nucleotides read TGTGCCAGCAGCGTATCCTCTGGGGGGATATACGAAAAACTGTTTTTT. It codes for CASSVSSGGIYEKLFF. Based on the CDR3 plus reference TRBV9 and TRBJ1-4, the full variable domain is DSGVTQTPKHLITATGQRVTLRCSPRSGDLSVYWYQQSLDQGLQFLIQYYNGEERAKGNILERFSAQQFPDLHSELNLSSLELGDSALYFCASSVSSGGIYEKLFFGSGTQLSVL.

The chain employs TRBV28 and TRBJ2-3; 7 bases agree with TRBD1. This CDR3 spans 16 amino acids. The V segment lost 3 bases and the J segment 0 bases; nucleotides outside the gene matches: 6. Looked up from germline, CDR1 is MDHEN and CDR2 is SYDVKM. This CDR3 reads CASSFSPGQSTDTQYF. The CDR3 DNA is TGTGCCAGCAGTTTTTCACCGGGACAGAGCACAGATACGCAGTATTTT.

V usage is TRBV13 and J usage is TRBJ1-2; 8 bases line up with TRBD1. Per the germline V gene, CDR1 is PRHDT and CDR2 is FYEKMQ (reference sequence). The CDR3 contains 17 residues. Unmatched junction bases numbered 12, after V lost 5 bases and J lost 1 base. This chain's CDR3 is CASSKTGAPLDNYGYTF. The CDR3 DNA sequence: TGTGCCAGCAGCAAGACAGGGGCACCTTTAGATAACTATGGCTACACCTTC. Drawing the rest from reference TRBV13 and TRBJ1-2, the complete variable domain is AAGVIQSPRHLIKEKRETATLKCYPIPRHDTVYWYQQGPGQDPQFLISFYEKMQSDKGSIPDRFSAQQFSDYHSELNMSSLELGDSALYFCASSKTGAPLDNYGYTFGSGTRLTVV.

CDR3 region: CASSVEGATGNTIYF. DNA for the CDR3: TGTGCCAGCAGCGTAGAAGGGGCGACTGGAAACACCATATATTTT. This chain connects TRBV9 to TRBJ1-3; perhaps TRBD1 as D (5 bases). The V end was cut by 0 bases, the J end by 2 bases, with 9 bases between. This CDR3 is built from 15 residues. Germline V gene lookup returns CDR1 SGDLS and CDR2 YYNGEE.

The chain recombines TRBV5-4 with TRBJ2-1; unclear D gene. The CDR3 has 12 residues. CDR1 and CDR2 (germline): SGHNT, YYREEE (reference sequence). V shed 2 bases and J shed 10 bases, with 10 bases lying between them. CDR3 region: CASSFIGVEQFF. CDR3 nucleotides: TGTGCCAGCAGCTTTATAGGAGTGGAGCAGTTCTTC.

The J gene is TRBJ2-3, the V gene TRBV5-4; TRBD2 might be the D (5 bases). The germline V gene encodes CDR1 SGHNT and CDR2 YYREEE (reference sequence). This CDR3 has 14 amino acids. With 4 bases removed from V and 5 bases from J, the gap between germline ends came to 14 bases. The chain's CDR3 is CASSPPYGRDTQYF. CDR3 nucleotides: TGTGCCAGCAGCCCGCCTTATGGGAGAGATACGCAGTATTTT.

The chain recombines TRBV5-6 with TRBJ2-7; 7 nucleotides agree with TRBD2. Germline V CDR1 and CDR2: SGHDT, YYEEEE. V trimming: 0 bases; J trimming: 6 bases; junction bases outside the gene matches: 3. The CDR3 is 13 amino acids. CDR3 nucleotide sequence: TGTGCCAGCAGCTTGGGACTAGCAGGCGAGCAGTACTTC. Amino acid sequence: CASSLGLAGEQYF.

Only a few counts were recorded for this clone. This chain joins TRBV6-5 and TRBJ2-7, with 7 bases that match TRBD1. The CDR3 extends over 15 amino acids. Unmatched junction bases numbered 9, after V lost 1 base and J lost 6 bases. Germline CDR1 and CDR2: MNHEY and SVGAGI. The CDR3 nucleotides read TGTGCCAGCAGTTACTTCGGACACGCAGGGGGCGAGCAGTACTTC. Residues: CASSYFGHAGGEQYF.

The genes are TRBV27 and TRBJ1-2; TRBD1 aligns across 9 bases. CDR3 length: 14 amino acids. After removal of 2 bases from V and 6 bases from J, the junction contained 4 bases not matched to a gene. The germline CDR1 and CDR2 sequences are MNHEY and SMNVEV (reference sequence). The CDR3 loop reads CASSLGTGFHGYTF. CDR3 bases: TGTGCCAGCAGTTTAGGGACAGGGTTTCATGGCTACACCTTC.

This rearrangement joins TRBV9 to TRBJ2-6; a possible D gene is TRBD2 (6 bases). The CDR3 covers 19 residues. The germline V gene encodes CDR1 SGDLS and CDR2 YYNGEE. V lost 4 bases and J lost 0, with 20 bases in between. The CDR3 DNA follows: TGTGCCAGCAGCATGGGATCGGCGGGGCTCCTCTCTGGGGCCAACGTCCTGACTTTC. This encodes CASSMGSAGLLSGANVLTF.

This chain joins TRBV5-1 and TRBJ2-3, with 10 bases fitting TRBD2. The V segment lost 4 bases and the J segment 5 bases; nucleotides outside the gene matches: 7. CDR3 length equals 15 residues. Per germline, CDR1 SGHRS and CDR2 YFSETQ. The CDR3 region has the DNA TGCGCCAGCAGCCTCCCCAGCGGGGGGGGAGATACGCAGTATTTT. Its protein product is CASSLPSGGGDTQYF. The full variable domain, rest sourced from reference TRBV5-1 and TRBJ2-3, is KAGVTQTPRYLIKTRGQQVTLSCSPISGHRSVSWYQQTPGQGLQFLFEYFSETQRNKGNFPGRFSGRQFSNSRSEMNVSTLELGDSALYLCASSLPSGGGDTQYFGPGTRLTVL.

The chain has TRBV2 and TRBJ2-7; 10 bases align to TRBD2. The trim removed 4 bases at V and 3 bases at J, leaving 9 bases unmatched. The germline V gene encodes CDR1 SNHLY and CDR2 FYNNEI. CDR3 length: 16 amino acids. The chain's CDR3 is CASSGPLAGGLYEQYF. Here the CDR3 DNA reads TGTGCCAGCAGTGGACCCTTAGCGGGGGGACTCTACGAGCAGTACTTC.

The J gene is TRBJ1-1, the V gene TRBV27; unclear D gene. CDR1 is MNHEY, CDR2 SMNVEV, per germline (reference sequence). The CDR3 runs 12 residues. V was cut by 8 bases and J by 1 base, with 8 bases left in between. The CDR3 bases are TGTGCCAGCGGGAGATCGAACACTGAAGCTTTCTTT. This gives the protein CASGRSNTEAFF.

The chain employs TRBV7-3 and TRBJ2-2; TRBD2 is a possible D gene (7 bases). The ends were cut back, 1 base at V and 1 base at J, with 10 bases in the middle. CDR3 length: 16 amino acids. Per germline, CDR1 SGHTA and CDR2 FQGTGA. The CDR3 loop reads CASSLRRGRNTGELFF. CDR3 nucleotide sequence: TGTGCCAGCAGCTTAAGGCGGGGGCGGAACACCGGGGAGCTGTTTTTT.

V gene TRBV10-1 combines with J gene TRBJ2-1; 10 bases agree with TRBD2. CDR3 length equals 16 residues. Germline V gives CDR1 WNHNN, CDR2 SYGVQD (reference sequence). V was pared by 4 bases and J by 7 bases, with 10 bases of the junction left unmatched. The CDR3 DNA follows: TGCGCCAGCAGTGGGACAGCGGGGGGGAAGGTAAATGAGCAGTTCTTC. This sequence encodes CASSGTAGGKVNEQFF.

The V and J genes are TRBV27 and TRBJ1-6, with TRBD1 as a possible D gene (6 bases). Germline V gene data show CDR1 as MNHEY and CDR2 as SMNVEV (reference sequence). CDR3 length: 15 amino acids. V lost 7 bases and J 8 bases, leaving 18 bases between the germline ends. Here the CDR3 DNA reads TGTGCCAGCACAGAGACGGACAGCCTTGATTCACCCCTCCACTTT. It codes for CASTETDSLDSPLHF.

CDR3 sequence: CSGGLRGRGDEQFF. CDR3 sequence (DNA): TGCAGCGGGGGTTTGAGGGGGCGCGGGGATGAGCAGTTCTTC. V usage is TRBV29-1 and J usage is TRBJ2-1; D possibly corresponds to TRBD1 (7 bases). The CDR3 is 14 residues long. V was clipped by 7 bases and J by 8 bases, with 21 bases between them. Germline V lookup: CDR1 SQVTM, CDR2 ANQGSEA.

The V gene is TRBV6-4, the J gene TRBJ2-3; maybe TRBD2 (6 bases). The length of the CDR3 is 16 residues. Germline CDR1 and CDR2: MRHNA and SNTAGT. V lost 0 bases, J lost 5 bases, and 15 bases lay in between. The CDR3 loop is CASSDSISGSVDTQYF. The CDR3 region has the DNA TGTGCCAGCAGTGACTCGATATCCGGGAGTGTAGATACGCAGTATTTT.

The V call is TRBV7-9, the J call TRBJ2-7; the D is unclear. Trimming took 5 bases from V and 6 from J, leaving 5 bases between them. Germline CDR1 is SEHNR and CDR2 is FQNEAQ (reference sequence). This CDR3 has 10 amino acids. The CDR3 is CASSPGEQYF. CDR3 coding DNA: TGTGCCAGCAGCCCCGGCGAGCAGTACTTC.

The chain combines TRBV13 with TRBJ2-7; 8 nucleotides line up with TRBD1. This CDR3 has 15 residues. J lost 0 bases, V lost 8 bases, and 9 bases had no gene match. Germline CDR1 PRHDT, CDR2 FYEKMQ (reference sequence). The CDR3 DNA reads TGTGCCAGCGGGCCTAGGACAGGGATCTCCTACGAGCAGTACTTC. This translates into CASGPRTGISYEQYF.

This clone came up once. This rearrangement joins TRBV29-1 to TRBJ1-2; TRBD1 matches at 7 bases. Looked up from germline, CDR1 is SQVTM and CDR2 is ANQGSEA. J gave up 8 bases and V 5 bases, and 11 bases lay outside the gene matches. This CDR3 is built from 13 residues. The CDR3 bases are TGCAGCGTTCCGCAGACAGGGATTCGCGGCTACACCTTC. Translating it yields CSVPQTGIRGYTF.

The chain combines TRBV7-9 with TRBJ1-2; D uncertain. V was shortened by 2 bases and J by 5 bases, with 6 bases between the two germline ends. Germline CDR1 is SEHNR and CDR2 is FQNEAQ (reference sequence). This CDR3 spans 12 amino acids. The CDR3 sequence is CASSLIQYGYTF. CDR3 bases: TGTGCCAGCAGCTTAATCCAGTATGGCTACACCTTC.

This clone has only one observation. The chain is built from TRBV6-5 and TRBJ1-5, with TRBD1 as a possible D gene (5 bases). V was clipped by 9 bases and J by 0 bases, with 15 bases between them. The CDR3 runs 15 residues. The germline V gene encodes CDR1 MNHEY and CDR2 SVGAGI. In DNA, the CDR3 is TGTGCCAGTAGGGCGTTCAGGGATAGCAATCAGCCCCAGCATTTT. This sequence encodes CASRAFRDSNQPQHF.

The CDR3 sequence is CASSLNSGGASETQYF. Written as DNA, the CDR3 is TGTGCCAGCAGCTTAAATAGCGGGGGGGCATCAGAGACCCAGTACTTC. The rearrangement links TRBV11-2 to TRBJ2-5, with TRBD2 identical over 11 bases. V dropped 2 bases and J dropped 4; count of bases not matched to a gene: 6. The CDR3 is 16 residues long. In germline, CDR1 is SGHAT, CDR2 FQNNGV.

CDR3 coding DNA: TGCGCCAGCTGGGGGGGAAATGAGCAGTTCTTC. Translating gives CASWGGNEQFF. The chain recombines TRBV4-3 with TRBJ2-1; 7 positions agree with TRBD2. The germline V gene encodes CDR1 LGHNA and CDR2 YSLEER. V shed 8 bases and J 7 bases; nucleotides not matched to a gene: 2. The CDR3 is 11 residues long.

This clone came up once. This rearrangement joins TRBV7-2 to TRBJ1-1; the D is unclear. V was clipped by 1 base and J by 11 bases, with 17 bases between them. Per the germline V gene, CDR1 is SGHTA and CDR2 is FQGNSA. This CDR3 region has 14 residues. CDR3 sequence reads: CASSLDGLSMNAFF. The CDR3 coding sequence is TGTGCCAGCAGCTTAGACGGACTCTCGATGAATGCTTTCTTT. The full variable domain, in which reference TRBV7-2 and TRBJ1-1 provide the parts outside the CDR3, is GAGVSQSPSNKVTEKGKDVELRCDPISGHTALYWYRQSLGQGLEFLIYFQGNSAPDKSGLPSDRFSAERTGGSVSTLTIQRTQQEDSAVYLCASSLDGLSMNAFFGQGTRLTVV.

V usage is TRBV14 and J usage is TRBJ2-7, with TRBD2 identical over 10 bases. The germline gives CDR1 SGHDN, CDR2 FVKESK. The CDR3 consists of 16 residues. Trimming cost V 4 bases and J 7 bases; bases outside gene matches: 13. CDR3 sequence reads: CASSLTSGRAGGEQYF. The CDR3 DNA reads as TGTGCCAGCAGCCTAACAAGCGGGAGGGCCGGAGGGGAGCAGTACTTC.

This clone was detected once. CDR3 in DNA: TGCGCCAGCAGCTTGGGTGCTAGCGGGGGGGCCTTTGAGCAGTTCTTC. This sequence encodes CASSLGASGGAFEQFF. The chain links TRBV5-1 to TRBJ2-1, with 12 bases identical to TRBD2. The J segment lost 9 bases and the V segment lost 0 bases, leaving 7 bases of the junction unmatched. The germline gives CDR1 SGHRS, CDR2 YFSETQ. The CDR3 consists of 16 residues.

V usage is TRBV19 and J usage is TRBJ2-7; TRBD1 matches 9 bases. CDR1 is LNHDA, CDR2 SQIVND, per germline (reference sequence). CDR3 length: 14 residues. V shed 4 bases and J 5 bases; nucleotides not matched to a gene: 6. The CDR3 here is CASSTRDRVDEQYF. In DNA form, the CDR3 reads TGTGCCAGTAGTACCCGGGACAGGGTCGACGAGCAGTACTTC.